The clone carrying this TCR beta chain showed up just a few times. Its antigen is still unknown. Then a second PCR, running roughly 7 to 11 cycles, was carried out with a sample-barcoded 5' primer and a J-beta primer mix. With 12 random nucleotides, a template-switch adaptor tagged each individual cDNA molecule. Each CDR3 protein gets one entry after TCRdb re-called the 5' RACE reads with MiXCR. There are over 750,000 distinct CDR3 sequences in the sample; 25% occur only once, and around 9.2% lies in the top ten. This specimen comes from a study of blood T cells in healthy people across ages. Study-wide results and limits: Among T cells, TCR beta diversity per million cells dropped roughly linearly as age rose. Estimated diversity that came from one million T cells was considered an underestimate.

V dropped 4 bases and J dropped 0; count of bases not matched to a gene: 6. There are 15 residues in the CDR3. Germline V lookup: CDR1 MDHEN, CDR2 SYDVKM. These data are also associated with another study on T cells of mothers and their children. That paper notes: Related mother-child pairs shared marginally more repertoire than unrelated pairs, though not significantly.

The chain is built from TRBV28 and TRBJ2-7, with 7 bases identical to TRBD2. This receptor was obtained from a boy aged 5-17 years in good health. Sequencing input: blood. CDR3 in amino acids: CASSSTPSGSYEQYF. DNA of the CDR3: TGTGCCAGCAGTTCCACTCCTAGCGGCTCCTACGAGCAGTACTTC.